The 10 T cell receptor beta chains below all came from one sample that was sequenced in a study of shared clonotypes between healthy human individuals. It was CD45RO-negative cells, positively selected for CCR7, that made up naive CD8 cells, with terminally differentiated effector memory CD45RA+ cells excluded. Measured with immunoSEQ multiplex PCR; TCRdb has only the in-frame clones, and not every one. The table records 1.5 million to 2.5 million clones, approximately 94% of them present only once. The sample was naive CD8+ T cells sorted from blood. The receptors derive from a man in his late teens or twenties in good health.

This clone was counted a single time. The V gene is TRBV7-9, the J gene TRBJ2-3; TRBD2 is a possible D gene (5 bases). Trimming shortened V by 7 bases and J by 6 bases, and 23 bases separated the two germline ends. CDR3 length equals 16 residues. Germline V gene sequence: CDR1 SEHNR, CDR2 FQNEAQ (reference sequence). The CDR3 DNA is TGTGCCAGCACCCCCCTTGGGAGAACAATCAAGGATACGCAGTATTTT. It encodes CASTPLGRTIKDTQYF.

The V gene is TRBV19, the J gene TRBJ2-2; D uncertain. With 5 bases removed from V and 4 bases from J, the gap between germline ends came to 14 bases. The CDR3 contains 15 residues. Germline CDR1 and CDR2: LNHDA and SQIVND (reference sequence). CDR3 amino acids: CASSPTFSITGELFF. CDR3 bases: TGTGCCAGTAGTCCCACTTTCTCCATCACCGGGGAGCTGTTTTTT. Full variable domain (rest looked up from reference TRBV19 and TRBJ2-2): DGGITQSPKYLFRKEGQNVTLSCEQNLNHDAMYWYRQDPGQGLRLIYYSQIVNDFQKGDIAEGYSVSREKKESFPLTVTSAQKNPTAFYLCASSPTFSITGELFFGEGSRLTVL.

This chain links TRBV19 with TRBJ2-1; either TRBD1 or TRBD2 may supply D (6 bases each). The V and J ends lost 0 bases and 15 bases respectively, with 15 bases between them. Germline assignment: CDR1 LNHDA and CDR2 SQIVND (reference sequence). The CDR3 loop spans 13 amino acids. The chain's CDR3 is CASSIEFQGGLFF. The CDR3 region has the DNA TGTGCCAGTAGTATAGAATTCCAAGGGGGGCTGTTCTTC. Filled out from reference TRBV19 and TRBJ2-1, the complete variable domain reads DGGITQSPKYLFRKEGQNVTLSCEQNLNHDAMYWYRQDPGQGLRLIYYSQIVNDFQKGDIAEGYSVSREKKESFPLTVTSAQKNPTAFYLCASSIEFQGGLFFGPGTRLTVL.

The chain couples TRBV4-1 to TRBJ2-1; 10 bases fit TRBD2. V gave up 5 bases and J gave up 8 bases; unmatched junction bases: 9. Germline V lookup: CDR1 MGHRA, CDR2 YSYEKL. The CDR3 has 15 amino acids. The CDR3 coding sequence is TGCGCCAGCAGCAACCTTCCTCTAGCGGGAGATGAGCAGTTCTTC. This sequence encodes CASSNLPLAGDEQFF.

This chain connects TRBV6-5 to TRBJ1-5; TRBD1 is a possible D gene (6 bases). This CDR3 comprises 16 residues. The germline gives CDR1 MNHEY, CDR2 SVGAGI. V lost 4 bases and J lost 4, with 17 bases in between. The CDR3: CASSLQGRHPNQPQHF. CDR3 nucleotides: TGTGCCAGCAGTTTACAGGGACGGCACCCGAATCAGCCCCAGCATTTT.

This sequence joins TRBV6-1 and TRBJ1-2, with D uncertain. The CDR3 sequence is 12 residues long. From germline, CDR1 is MNHNS and CDR2 SASEGT. Trimming cost V 3 bases and J 5 bases, with 7 bases left between them. The CDR3 loop is CASSDVPYGYTF. CDR3 nucleotides: TGTGCCAGCAGTGATGTACCTTATGGCTACACCTTC.

The V and J genes are TRBV4-1 and TRBJ1-1; 8 nucleotides line up with TRBD1. The CDR3 loop spans 13 amino acids. Germline V lookup: CDR1 MGHRA, CDR2 YSYEKL. The ends lost 8 bases at V and 3 bases at J; junction bases unmatched: 5. The CDR3 DNA sequence: TGCGCCAGCGCGACAGGGGCGGACACTGAAGCTTTCTTT. Residues: CASATGADTEAFF.

The gene calls are TRBV29-1 and TRBJ2-2; possibly TRBD2 for D (6 bases). Germline CDR1 and CDR2: SQVTM and ANQGSEA. This CDR3 comprises 16 residues. The ends were cut back, 7 bases at V and 0 bases at J, with 18 bases in the middle. In DNA form, the CDR3 reads TGCAGCGCGGGACTGGAGACGTCTGCGAACACCGGGGAGCTGTTTTTT. Amino acids: CSAGLETSANTGELFF.

The chain recombines TRBV10-1 with TRBJ1-5; 7 bases fit TRBD1. Germline assignment: CDR1 WNHNN and CDR2 SYGVQD (reference sequence). The length of the CDR3 is 15 residues. The V gene end was trimmed by 4 bases and the J gene end by 0 bases; junction bases not matched to a gene: 3. CDR3 nucleotides: TGCGCCAGCAGTGGGGACAGCTATAGCAATCAGCCCCAGCATTTT. It codes for CASSGDSYSNQPQHF.

This clone was picked up one time. The CDR3 reads CASTQDRGHQETQYF. In DNA, the CDR3 is TGCGCCAGCACCCAGGACAGGGGGCATCAAGAGACCCAGTACTTC. This chain uses TRBV5-1 with TRBJ2-5; 11 bases are shared with TRBD1. The CDR3 loop spans 15 amino acids. Looked up from germline, CDR1 is SGHRS and CDR2 is YFSETQ. V was pared by 6 bases and J by 2 bases, with 6 bases of the junction left unmatched.